The 25 T cell receptor beta chains below were found in one sample sequenced in a study of blood T cell repertoires in COVID-19. TCRdb keeps only in-frame clones here, not all; method: immunoSEQ multiplex PCR. The data show a few hundred thousand clones, 75% to 85% seen once. Specimen: peripheral blood. All receptors come from a woman aged 50 to 65 with acute or convalescent COVID-19.

The V call is TRBV30, the J call TRBJ1-5; 7 bases are a match to TRBD1. Unmatched junction bases numbered 5, after V lost 3 bases and J lost 3 bases. The CDR3 has 14 amino acids. Germline V gene sequence: CDR1 GTSNPN, CDR2 SVGIG (reference sequence). The CDR3: CAWSATGTNQPQHF. Here the CDR3 DNA reads TGTGCCTGGAGCGCGACAGGGACCAATCAGCCCCAGCATTTT.

The chain links TRBV19 to TRBJ1-4, with 12 bases matching TRBD1. CDR1 and CDR2 from the germline V gene are LNHDA and SQIVND (reference sequence). The CDR3 consists of 18 residues. The J segment lost 0 bases and the V segment lost 3 bases, leaving 5 bases of the junction unmatched. CDR3 in DNA: TGTGCCAGTAGTATCGGGACAGGGGGCCCTGCAACTAATGAAAAACTGTTTTTT. It translates to CASSIGTGGPATNEKLFF.

The chain carries TRBV4-1 and TRBJ2-7; TRBD2 might be the D (5 bases). Germline V gene sequence: CDR1 MGHRA, CDR2 YSYEKL. Trimming took off 6 bases at V and 3 bases at J, with 27 bases between the two ends. The length of the CDR3 is 18 residues. The CDR3 DNA sequence: TGCGCCAGCAGGCGCGGGCTTTTCCCCGAGTTCGTGGACTACGAGCAGTACTTC. Amino acid sequence: CASRRGLFPEFVDYEQYF.

The chain combines TRBV7-2 with TRBJ2-1; 7 bases align to TRBD1. Germline V gene lookup returns CDR1 SGHTA and CDR2 FQGNSA. Unmatched junction bases numbered 11, after V lost 11 bases and J lost 10 bases. This CDR3 is 12 amino acids long. CDR3 sequence (DNA): TGTGCCGAATCCCCAACAGGGGTCGAGCAGTTCTTC. Translating gives CAESPTGVEQFF.

The rearrangement uses TRBV28 and TRBJ1-1; TRBD1 is a possible D gene (6 bases). Trimming took off 5 bases at V and 1 base at J, with 11 bases between the two ends. The germline V gene encodes CDR1 MDHEN and CDR2 SYDVKM. CDR3 length: 14 residues. Written as DNA, the CDR3 is TGTGCCAGCAGTCCACAGGGATGGAACACTGAAGCTTTCTTT. Translating it yields CASSPQGWNTEAFF.

V is TRBV10-3 and J is TRBJ1-1, with a tentative D call TRBD1 (6 bases). CDR1 and CDR2 from the germline V gene are ENHRY and SYGVKD. V lost 4 bases and J lost 1, with 10 bases in between. This CDR3 is built from 14 residues. The CDR3 sequence: CAISGWGRNTEAFF. CDR3 DNA sequence: TGTGCCATCAGTGGTTGGGGGCGGAACACTGAAGCTTTCTTT.

The CDR3 protein is CAWSDTNTEAFF. CDR3 nucleotide sequence: TGTGCCTGGTCGGACACGAACACTGAAGCTTTCTTT. The chain uses TRBV30 and TRBJ1-1, with a possible D match to TRBD1 (5 bases). The ends were cut back, 5 bases at V and 1 base at J, with 8 bases in the middle. The CDR3 contains 12 residues. The germline CDR1 and CDR2 sequences are GTSNPN and SVGIG (reference sequence).

CDR3 amino acids: CASSLSGGSGVVTQYF. CDR3 nucleotides: TGTGCCAGCAGCTTAAGCGGGGGCTCCGGAGTTGTGACCCAGTACTTC. This chain connects TRBV7-2 to TRBJ2-5, with 8 bases aligning to TRBD2. V lost 2 bases, J lost 7 bases, and 12 bases stayed unmatched. The germline CDR1 and CDR2 sequences are SGHTA and FQGNSA. The CDR3 consists of 16 residues. Supplemented by reference TRBV7-2 and TRBJ2-5, the full variable domain reads GAGVSQSPSNKVTEKGKDVELRCDPISGHTALYWYRQSLGQGLEFLIYFQGNSAPDKSGLPSDRFSAERTGGSVSTLTIQRTQQEDSAVYLCASSLSGGSGVVTQYFGPGTRLLVL.

The chain recombines TRBV13 with TRBJ1-1, with 10 bases identical to TRBD1. The germline V gene encodes CDR1 PRHDT and CDR2 FYEKMQ (reference sequence). Germline trimming cut 0 bases from V and 10 bases from J; bases unmatched to any gene: 5. The CDR3 totals 14 residues. The CDR3 here is CASSLGARTGGAFF. The CDR3 bases are TGTGCCAGCAGCTTAGGGGCGAGGACAGGGGGAGCTTTCTTT.

V gene TRBV19 combines with J gene TRBJ2-7; D is possibly TRBD1 (5 bases). In germline, CDR1 is LNHDA, CDR2 SQIVND (reference sequence). With 5 bases removed from V and 0 bases from J, the gap between germline ends came to 11 bases. The CDR3 is 14 residues long. The CDR3 DNA follows: TGTGCCAGTAGTTCGCAGGGTAGCTCCTACGAGCAGTACTTC. Protein sequence: CASSSQGSSYEQYF.

In its sample, this clone was seen a few times. V and J are TRBV19 and TRBJ2-7; the D gene is possibly TRBD2 (6 bases). The V gene's germline CDR1 is LNHDA and CDR2 SQIVND (reference sequence). Trimming removed 5 bases from V and 5 bases from J, with 19 bases in between. The CDR3 has 15 amino acids. This chain's CDR3 is CASSAGLEGSHEQYF. CDR3 nucleotides: TGTGCCAGTAGTGCCGGACTGGAGGGATCCCACGAGCAGTACTTC.

The J gene is TRBJ2-1, the V gene TRBV27; TRBD2 aligns across 10 bases. Germline V gene sequence: CDR1 MNHEY, CDR2 SMNVEV (reference sequence). The CDR3 is made up of 16 amino acids. The V and J ends lost 5 bases and 10 bases, in that order; junction bases with no gene match: 14. The CDR3 DNA follows: TGTGCCAGCAGTCCTTGGACTAGCGGAGGGGGAGGAGAGCAGTTCTTC. This gives the protein CASSPWTSGGGGEQFF.

In this sample, this clone turned up a few times. The rearrangement links TRBV4-1 to TRBJ2-4, with a weak D call TRBD2 (5 bases). This CDR3 has 17 residues. V lost 1 base and J lost 5, with 18 bases in between. The V gene's germline CDR1 is MGHRA and CDR2 YSYEKL. Here the CDR3 reads CASSQGPADGLQNIQYF. The CDR3 DNA follows: TGCGCCAGCAGCCAAGGGCCAGCGGACGGGCTGCAAAACATTCAGTACTTC.

The table lists this clone with a count of one. The chain joins TRBV5-4 to TRBJ2-2; 7 nucleotides agree with TRBD2. The CDR3 length is 16 residues. The J segment lost 2 bases and the V segment lost 2 bases, leaving 6 bases of the junction unmatched. Germline V lookup: CDR1 SGHNT, CDR2 YYREEE (reference sequence). The CDR3 nucleotides read TGTGCCAGCAGCTTTGACCTAGCGGTTAACACCGGGGAGCTGTTTTTT. The encoded protein is CASSFDLAVNTGELFF.

The V call is TRBV9, the J call TRBJ2-7; 9 positions match TRBD1. The CDR3 covers 14 residues. J was trimmed by 3 bases and V by 7 bases; bases with no gene match: 8. Looked up from germline, CDR1 is SGDLS and CDR2 is YYNGEE. The DNA of the CDR3 is TGTGCCAGCGCAGGGGGGACAGGGATCTACGAGCAGTACTTC. This translates into CASAGGTGIYEQYF.

This clone has a single count. This chain joins TRBV3-1 (or the pseudogene TRBV3-2) and TRBJ1-1; 7 bases match TRBD1. Germline CDR1 is LGHDT and CDR2 is YNNKEL (reference sequence). The CDR3 is made up of 14 amino acids. V dropped 3 bases and J dropped 3; count of bases not matched to a gene: 4. The CDR3 DNA sequence: TGTGCCAGCAGCCATGTTCAGGGGGACACTGAAGCTTTCTTT. It yields the protein CASSHVQGDTEAFF.

This clone appeared a single time. The chain combines TRBV2 with TRBJ1-4, with 9 positions matching TRBD1. The V gene's germline CDR1 is SNHLY and CDR2 FYNNEI. V gave up 7 bases and J gave up 13 bases; unmatched junction bases: 7. The CDR3 has 12 residues. The CDR3 DNA sequence: TGTGCCAGCAACTTAGACAGGGGGGGACTGTTTTTT. Translating it yields CASNLDRGGLFF.

The gene calls are TRBV10-3 and TRBJ2-7; 7 bases agree with TRBD2. The CDR3 extends over 14 amino acids. CDR1 ENHRY and CDR2 SYGVKD come from the germline V gene. Germline trimming cut 3 bases from V and 2 bases from J; bases unmatched to any gene: 4. The CDR3 DNA follows: TGTGCCATCAGTGAAACTAGCGCGGCCTACGAGCAGTACTTC. Translation: CAISETSAAYEQYF.

This chain connects TRBV6-5 to TRBJ1-5; 7 bases align to TRBD1. V was pared by 7 bases and J by 2 bases, with 5 bases of the junction left unmatched. Germline lookup yields CDR1 MNHEY and CDR2 SVGAGI. The CDR3 runs 14 residues. The CDR3: CASTKGAGNQPQHF. CDR3 coding DNA: TGTGCCAGCACCAAGGGGGCTGGCAATCAGCCCCAGCATTTT.

As regards this clone: Other DNA sequences in this sample translate to the same CDR3. This chain uses TRBV28 with TRBJ1-5; the D is unclear. Germline V lookup: CDR1 MDHEN, CDR2 SYDVKM. The CDR3 extends over 11 amino acids. The V end lost 6 bases, the J end lost 4 bases, and 4 bases lay between the germline ends. The CDR3 reads CASSPNQPQHF. The DNA of the CDR3 is TGTGCCAGCAGCCCGAATCAGCCCCAGCATTTT.

The chain employs TRBV7-2 and TRBJ1-6, with D possibly matching TRBD1 (6 bases). This CDR3 region has 16 residues. Trimming stripped 5 bases from V and 8 bases from J, with 19 bases between. CDR1 and CDR2 (germline): SGHTA, FQGNSA. DNA of the CDR3: TGTGCCAGCAGCGCGGCAGGGGCACGTTCGGATTCACCCCTCCACTTT. Translated: CASSAAGARSDSPLHF.

The chain has TRBV27 and TRBJ2-1; TRBD2 aligns across 10 bases. The CDR3 contains 13 residues. CDR1 and CDR2 from the germline V gene are MNHEY and SMNVEV (reference sequence). Trimming cost V 3 bases and J 14 bases; bases outside gene matches: 7. CDR3 DNA: TGTGCCAGCAGTTTGTCCCCACTAGCGGGAAAGTTCTTC. Translation: CASSLSPLAGKFF.

The V call is TRBV28, the J call TRBJ2-3, with 14 positions matching TRBD2. Germline-derived CDR1 and CDR2 are MDHEN and SYDVKM. V dropped 5 bases and J dropped 5; count of bases not matched to a gene: 15. The CDR3 extends over 19 amino acids. CDR3 nucleotide sequence: TGTGCCAGCAGTCCCCCGGGACTAGCGGGAGTCGGCCCCCTAGATACGCAGTATTTT. Translating it yields CASSPPGLAGVGPLDTQYF.

This chain joins TRBV5-4 and TRBJ2-7; TRBD1 matches at 7 bases. Germline CDR1 is SGHNT and CDR2 is YYREEE (reference sequence). Trimming removed 4 bases from V and 7 bases from J; junction bases left unmatched: 11. The CDR3 has 14 amino acids. The CDR3 sequence: CASSKQGPLGEQYF. The CDR3 DNA sequence: TGTGCCAGCAGCAAACAGGGGCCTTTGGGGGAGCAGTACTTC. The complete variable domain, with remaining parts taken from reference TRBV5-4 and TRBJ2-7, reads ETGVTQSPTHLIKTRGQQVTLRCSSQSGHNTVSWYQQALGQGPQFIFQYYREEENGRGNFPPRFSGLQFPNYSSELNVNALELDDSALYLCASSKQGPLGEQYFGPGTRLTVT.

The gene calls are TRBV5-6 and TRBJ2-6, with 12 nucleotides matching TRBD1. Germline V CDR1 and CDR2: SGHDT, YYEEEE. With V trimmed by 4 bases and J by 4 bases, 9 bases remained unmatched. The CDR3 has 18 residues. The CDR3 region is CASSLPGQGALGANVLTF. The CDR3 DNA follows: TGTGCCAGCAGCCTGCCGGGACAGGGGGCGCTGGGGGCCAACGTCCTGACTTTC.